The rows below give T cell receptor beta chains drawn from one sample of a study of T cell responses to AZD1222 COVID-19 vaccine. Only in-frame clones appear in the TCRdb table, and some are missing; sequencing was by immunoSEQ multiplex PCR. The profile shows approximately 96,000 clones, 85% to 95% of them singletons. Sample: peripheral blood, taken 28 days after the second AZD1222 dose. The source is an adult who received the AZD1222 COVID-19 vaccine. CDR3s include the opening cysteine and the closing phenylalanine or tryptophan. A D gene is named only where the DNA matches it firmly. A clone size is listed for some rows: how often the clone was seen (once, few, many), or a class if it is expanded.

J,size,V,D,DNA,CDR3
TRBJ1-6,.,TRBV19,.,TGTGCCAGTAGCACAGGGTCATCACCCCTCCACTTT,CASSTGSSPLHF
TRBJ2-7,.,TRBV18,.,TGTGCCAGCTCACCTCGGGACAAATTAACCTACGAGCAGTACTTC,CASSPRDKLTYEQYF
TRBJ2-7,.,TRBV29-1,.,TGCAGCGTTGAAGATCTTGTCCTTAATGGGTCCTACGAGCAGTACTTC,CSVEDLVLNGSYEQYF
TRBJ2-7,once,TRBV4-2,.,TGTGCCAGCAGCCAAGGAGGGTCTAGGGCCACTCCCTACGAGCAGTACTTC,CASSQGGSRATPYEQYF
TRBJ2-5,.,TRBV5-1,TRBD2,TGCGCCAGCAGCCGGACTAGCGGGGTTATGGAGACCCAGTACTTC,CASSRTSGVMETQYF
TRBJ1-2,.,TRBV19,.,TGTGCCAGTAGTATAGGGGGGGCTGGCTACACCTTC,CASSIGGAGYTF
TRBJ2-7,once,TRBV9,.,TGTGCCAGCAGCGTAGTTCCGGGACCGGGGGGCGGGAGTTACGAGCAGTACTTC,CASSVVPGPGGGSYEQYF
TRBJ2-3,.,TRBV6-5,TRBD1,TGTGCCAGCAGTTACCTAACAGGGGACACAGATACGCAGTATTTT,CASSYLTGDTDTQYF
TRBJ1-3,.,TRBV6-5,.,TGTGCCAGCAGTTACGAGGGGCCCTCCGGGGGAAACACCATATATTTT,CASSYEGPSGGNTIYF
TRBJ1-5,.,TRBV30,.,TGTGCCTGGAGGGGCGACGGACGGTATAGCGATCAGCCCCAGCATTTT,CAWRGDGRYSDQPQHF
TRBJ2-1,.,TRBV18,TRBD2,TGTGCCAGCTCACCACGGCTAGCGGGAGGCCCCTCTTCCTACAATGAGCAGTTCTTC,CASSPRLAGGPSSYNEQFF
TRBJ1-1,.,TRBV7-9,.,TGTGCCAGCAGCTTAGGTCATGCGGGTGCGGGCACTGAAGCTTTCTTT,CASSLGHAGAGTEAFF
TRBJ2-2,.,TRBV18,.,TGTGCCAGCTCACCTGGGTACACCGGGGAGCTGTTTTTT,CASSPGYTGELFF
TRBJ1-3,.,TRBV5-4,.,TGTGCCAGCAGCTTAGACAGAACTGGAAACACCATATATTTT,CASSLDRTGNTIYF
TRBJ1-5,.,TRBV5-1,TRBD1,TGCGCCAGCAGTCCAACAGGGGGCGGCCAGCCCCAGCATTTT,CASSPTGGGQPQHF
TRBJ1-1,.,TRBV9,TRBD1,TGTGCCAGCAGCGAGCGACAGGGCGACACTGAAGCTTTCTTT,CASSERQGDTEAFF
TRBJ2-1,few,TRBV19,.,TGTGCCAGTACCCCCCCAGGGTATGACTACAATGAGCAGTTCTTC,CASTPPGYDYNEQFF
TRBJ2-1,.,TRBV11-2,.,TGTGCCAGCAGCTTAGATCGCTTTGGGCAGTTCTTC,CASSLDRFGQFF
TRBJ1-2,.,TRBV5-1,.,TGCGCCAGCAGCCTTGGGGCGACAGACACCTATGGCTACACCTTC,CASSLGATDTYGYTF
TRBJ1-1,.,TRBV28,TRBD1,TGTGCCAGCAGAGGCCCGGACAGGGGCGGCGCTTTCTTT,CASRGPDRGGAFF
TRBJ1-3,.,TRBV29-1,TRBD1,TGCAGCGCGGGGGGACAGGGGGCTGGAAACACCATATATTTT,CSAGGQGAGNTIYF
TRBJ1-1,once,TRBV28,TRBD1,TGTGCCAGCATCTCTCCTCCGGGACAGGGCCACGGGGCCACTGAAGCTTTCTTT,CASISPPGQGHGATEAFF
TRBJ2-5,.,TRBV5-1,.,TGCGCCAGCAGCAGTCAGGGGGGAATGGAGACCCAGTACTTC,CASSSQGGMETQYF
TRBJ1-2,.,TRBV4-1,.,TGCGCCAGCAGCCAAGCCGCAGGCCTCTATGGCTACACCTTC,CASSQAAGLYGYTF
TRBJ1-5,few,TRBV19,.,TGTGCCAGTAGTAAGGGCCGGGATCAGCCCCAGCATTTT,CASSKGRDQPQHF
TRBJ2-1,.,TRBV27,.,TGTGCCAGCAGTTTACAGATACAGGGAATCTACAATGAGCAGTTCTTC,CASSLQIQGIYNEQFF